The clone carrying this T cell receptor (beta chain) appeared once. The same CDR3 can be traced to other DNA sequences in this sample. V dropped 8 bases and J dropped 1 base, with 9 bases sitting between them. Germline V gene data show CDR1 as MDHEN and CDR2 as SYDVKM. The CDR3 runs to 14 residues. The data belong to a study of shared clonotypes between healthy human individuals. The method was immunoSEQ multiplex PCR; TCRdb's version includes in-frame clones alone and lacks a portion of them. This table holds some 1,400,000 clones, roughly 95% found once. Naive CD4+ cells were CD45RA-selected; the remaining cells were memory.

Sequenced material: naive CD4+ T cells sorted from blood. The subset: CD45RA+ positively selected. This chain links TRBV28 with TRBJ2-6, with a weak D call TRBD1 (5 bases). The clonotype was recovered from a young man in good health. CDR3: CASGRGSGANVLTF. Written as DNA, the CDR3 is TGTGCCAGCGGAAGGGGATCTGGGGCCAACGTCCTGACTTTC. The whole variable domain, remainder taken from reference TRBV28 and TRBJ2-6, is DVKVTQSSRYLVKRTGEKVFLECVQDMDHENMFWYRQDPGLGLRLIYFSYDVKMKEKGDIPEGYSVSREKKERFSLILESASTNQTSMYLCASGRGSGANVLTFGAGSRLTVL.